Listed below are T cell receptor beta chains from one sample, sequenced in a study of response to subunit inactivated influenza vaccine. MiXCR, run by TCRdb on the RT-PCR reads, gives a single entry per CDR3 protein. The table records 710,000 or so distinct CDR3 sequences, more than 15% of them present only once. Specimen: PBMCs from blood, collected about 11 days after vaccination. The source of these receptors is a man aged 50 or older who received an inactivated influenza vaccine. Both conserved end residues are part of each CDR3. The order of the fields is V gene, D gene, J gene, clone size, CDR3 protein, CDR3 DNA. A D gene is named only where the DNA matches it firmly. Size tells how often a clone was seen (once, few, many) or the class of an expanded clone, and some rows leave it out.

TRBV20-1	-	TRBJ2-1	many	CSARRDTSYNEQFF	TGCAGTGCTAGAAGGGACACGTCCTACAATGAGCAGTTCTTC
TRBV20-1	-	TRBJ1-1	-	CSAEDSAEAFF	TGCAGTGCAGAAGACAGCGCTGAAGCTTTCTTT
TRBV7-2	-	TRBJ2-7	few	CASSLVRQRGEQYF	TGTGCCAGCAGCTTAGTTCGCCAACGGGGCGAGCAGTACTTC
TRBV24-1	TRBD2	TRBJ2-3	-	CATSDWGLADTDTQYF	TGTGCCACCAGTGATTGGGGACTAGCAGACACAGATACGCAGTATTTT
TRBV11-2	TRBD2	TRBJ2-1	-	CASSSPFWTSGSRDEQFF	TGTGCCAGCAGCTCCCCGTTCTGGACTAGCGGGAGCCGGGATGAGCAGTTCTTC
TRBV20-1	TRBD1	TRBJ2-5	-	CSALKDRKETQYF	TGCAGTGCCCTTAAGGACAGGAAAGAGACCCAGTACTTC
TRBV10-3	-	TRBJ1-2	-	CAIREEGGGGNTF	TGTGCCATCAGGGAGGAGGGCGGCGGAGGAAACACCTTC
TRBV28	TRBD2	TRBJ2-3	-	CASRVLAGGSDTQYF	TGTGCCAGCAGGGTACTAGCGGGAGGGTCAGATACGCAGTATTTT
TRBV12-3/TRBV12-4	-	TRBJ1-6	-	CASSYNIDNSPLHF	TGTGCCAGCAGTTATAACATAGATAATTCACCCCTCCACTTT
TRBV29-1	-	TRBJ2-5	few	CSVCPTGRQTQYF	TGCAGCGTTTGTCCCACAGGTCGGCAGACCCAGTACTTC
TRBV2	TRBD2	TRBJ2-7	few	CASSEGIAGPYEQYF	TGTGCCAGCAGTGAAGGGATAGCGGGACCCTACGAGCAGTACTTC
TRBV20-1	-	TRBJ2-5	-	CSATRGHRVIRETQYF	TGCAGTGCTACCCGGGGCCACAGGGTGATCCGGGAGACCCAGTACTTC
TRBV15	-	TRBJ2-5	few	CATSKGSETQYF	TGTGCCACCTCAAAGGGCTCGGAGACCCAGTACTTC
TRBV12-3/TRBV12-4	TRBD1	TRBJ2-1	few	CASSPNRGRDVGNEQFF	TGTGCCAGCAGTCCAAACAGGGGGCGCGATGTGGGCAATGAGCAGTTCTTC
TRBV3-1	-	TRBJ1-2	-	CASSPPLGGGYTF	TGTGCCAGCAGTCCCCCCCTAGGCGGAGGCTACACCTTC
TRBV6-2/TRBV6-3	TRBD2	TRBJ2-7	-	CASSYYGGAMNEQYF	TGTGCCAGCAGTTACTACGGGGGGGCCATGAACGAGCAGTACTTC
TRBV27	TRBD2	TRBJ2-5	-	CASKWGSGAQETQYF	TGTGCCAGCAAGTGGGGTAGCGGGGCACAAGAGACCCAGTACTTC
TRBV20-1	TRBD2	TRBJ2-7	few	CSARDKFPRTRDKYEQYF	TGCAGTGCTAGAGATAAGTTTCCTCGGACTAGGGATAAATACGAGCAGTACTTC
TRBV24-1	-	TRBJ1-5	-	CATSVSDQPQHF	TGTGCCACCAGTGTATCTGATCAGCCCCAGCATTTT
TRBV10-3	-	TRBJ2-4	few	CAISAGNIQYF	TGTGCCATCAGTGCCGGAAACATTCAGTACTTC
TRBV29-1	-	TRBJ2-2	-	CSVKDGNTGELFF	TGCAGCGTTAAGGACGGGAACACCGGGGAGCTGTTTTTT
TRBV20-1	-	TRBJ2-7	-	CSARGLTTYEQYF	TGCAGTGCTAGGGGGCTAACCACCTACGAGCAGTACTTC
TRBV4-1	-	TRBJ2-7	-	CASSRRDGSSSYEQYF	TGCGCCAGCAGCCGGCGGGACGGTAGCAGCTCCTACGAGCAGTACTTC
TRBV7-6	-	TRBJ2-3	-	CASSPHVGTDTQYF	TGTGCCAGCAGCCCCCACGTCGGCACAGATACGCAGTATTTT
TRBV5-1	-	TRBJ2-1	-	CASSLATGTSPRRSYNEQFF	TGCGCCAGCAGCTTGGCTACCGGGACTTCCCCAAGACGCTCCTACAATGAGCAGTTCTTC
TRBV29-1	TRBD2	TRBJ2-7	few	CSVQASGTYEQYF	TGCAGCGTTCAGGCTAGCGGGACCTACGAGCAGTACTTC
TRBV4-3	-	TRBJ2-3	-	CASSQDKSPGTDTQYF	TGCGCCAGCAGCCAAGATAAAAGCCCAGGCACAGATACGCAGTATTTT
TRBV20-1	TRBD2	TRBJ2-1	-	CSARSRREGLNEQFF	TGCAGTGCTAGAAGTCGGCGGGAGGGCCTTAATGAGCAGTTCTTC
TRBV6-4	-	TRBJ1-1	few	CASSAYRDGRPEAFF	TGTGCCAGCAGTGCATACCGGGACGGGAGACCGGAAGCTTTCTTT
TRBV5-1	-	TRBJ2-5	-	CASSSQGGAETQYF	TGCGCCAGCAGCTCCCAAGGAGGGGCCGAGACCCAGTACTTC
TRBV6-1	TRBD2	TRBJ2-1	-	CASREGLAKTYNEQFF	TGTGCCAGCAGGGAAGGACTAGCCAAAACCTACAATGAGCAGTTCTTC
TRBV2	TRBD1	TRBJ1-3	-	CASSGDRASGNTIYF	TGTGCCAGCAGTGGGGACAGGGCATCGGGAAACACCATATATTTT
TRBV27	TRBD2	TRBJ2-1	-	CASSLIWGGNEQFF	TGTGCCAGCAGTCTTATTTGGGGGGGTAATGAGCAGTTCTTC
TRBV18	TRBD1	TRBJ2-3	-	CASSPLQGARTDTQYF	TGTGCCAGCTCACCACTCCAGGGGGCTCGCACAGATACGCAGTATTTT
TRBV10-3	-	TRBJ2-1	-	CAISEGGAANEQFF	TGTGCCATCAGTGAGGGGGGGGCAGCCAATGAGCAGTTCTTC
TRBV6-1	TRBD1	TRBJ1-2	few	CASSEASPPYNDRGPYGYTF	TGTGCCAGCAGTGAAGCCTCCCCCCCTTATAACGACAGGGGGCCCTATGGCTACACCTTC
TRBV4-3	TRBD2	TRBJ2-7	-	CASSQDSSGGGPYEQYF	TGCGCCAGCAGCCAAGATTCCAGCGGGGGCGGACCCTACGAGCAGTACTTC
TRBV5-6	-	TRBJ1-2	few	CASSFTGHLTYGYTF	TGTGCCAGCAGTTTCACGGGACATTTGACGTATGGCTACACCTTC
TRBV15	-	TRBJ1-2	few	CATSSVWGRNYGYTF	TGTGCCACCAGCAGCGTTTGGGGGCGGAACTATGGCTACACCTTC
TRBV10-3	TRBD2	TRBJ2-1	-	CAISESPGTSGYNEQFF	TGTGCCATCAGTGAGTCCCCCGGGACTAGCGGCTACAATGAGCAGTTCTTC
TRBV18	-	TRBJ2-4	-	CASSPPTGIQYF	TGTGCCAGCTCACCACCGACCGGGATTCAGTACTTC
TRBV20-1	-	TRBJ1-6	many	CSANPGTNSPLHF	TGCAGTGCTAACCCGGGGACCAATTCACCCCTCCACTTT
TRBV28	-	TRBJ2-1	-	CASSLILGTGNEQFF	TGTGCCAGCAGTTTAATACTTGGGACGGGGAATGAGCAGTTCTTC
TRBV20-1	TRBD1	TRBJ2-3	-	CSARHPGQGTDTQYF	TGCAGTGCTAGACACCCGGGACAGGGAACAGATACGCAGTATTTT
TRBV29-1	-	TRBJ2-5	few	CSVEVLWETQYF	TGCAGCGTGGAAGTTCTATGGGAGACCCAGTACTTC
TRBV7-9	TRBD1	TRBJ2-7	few	CASSLHLGQSYEQYF	TGTGCCAGCAGCTTACATTTGGGACAGTCCTACGAGCAGTACTTC
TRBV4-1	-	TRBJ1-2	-	CASSQDLQGRTF	TGCGCCAGCAGCCAAGATCTCCAGGGCCGCACCTTC
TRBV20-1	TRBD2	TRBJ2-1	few	CSAILAGVDEQFF	TGCAGTGCTATACTAGCGGGGGTTGATGAGCAGTTCTTC
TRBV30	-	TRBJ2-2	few	CAWSRGSGELFF	TGTGCCTGGAGTCGGGGTTCCGGGGAGCTGTTTTTT
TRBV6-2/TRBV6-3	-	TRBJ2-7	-	CASSYTGDYEQYF	TGTGCCAGCAGTTACACGGGGGACTACGAGCAGTACTTC
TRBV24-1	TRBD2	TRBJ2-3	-	CATSDPGLTDTQYF	TGTGCCACCAGTGATCCGGGACTAACAGATACGCAGTATTTT
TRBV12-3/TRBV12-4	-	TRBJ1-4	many	CASSPRGGNEKLFF	TGTGCCAGCAGCCCAAGGGGGGGGAATGAAAAACTGTTTTTT
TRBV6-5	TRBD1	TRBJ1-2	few	CASRRTGQGYTF	TGTGCCAGCAGAAGGACAGGGCAAGGCTACACCTTC
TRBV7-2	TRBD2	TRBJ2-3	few	CASKPGTSALGTQYF	TGTGCCAGCAAACCCGGGACTAGCGCCCTGGGTACGCAGTATTTT
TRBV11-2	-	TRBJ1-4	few	CASSLTGAEKLFF	TGTGCCAGCAGCTTAACGGGTGCTGAAAAACTGTTTTTT
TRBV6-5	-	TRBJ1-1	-	CASSYSLRWTEAFF	TGTGCCAGCAGTTACAGCCTAAGGTGGACTGAAGCTTTCTTT
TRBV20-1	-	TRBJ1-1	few	CSARALRGSEAFF	TGCAGTGCTAGGGCTTTGAGGGGATCTGAAGCTTTCTTT
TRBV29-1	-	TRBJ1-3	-	CSVVSQNSGNTIYF	TGCAGCGTTGTGAGTCAGAACTCTGGAAACACCATATATTTT